This T cell receptor (beta chain) is drawn from a study of blood T cell repertoires in COVID-19 (TCRdb year 2020). Background on the whole study: Collaborator samples came from the United States, Italy and Spain and covered acute and convalescent phases of COVID-19. The repertoires were made available in a free public database intended to serve as a resource for research on the immune response to SARS-CoV-2. Deeply sampled blood TCRbeta repertoires from subjects exposed to, actively infected with, or recovered from COVID-19 were included in the dataset. Where available, HLA class I and class II types were obtained from metadata supplied by the sample provider rather than from assay-based typing. The prospective study material was composed of cDNA or gDNA derived from T cells, B-cell-depleted T cells, or PBMCs. A de-identified subject ID, COVID-19 status, age in years and sex were almost always included in the sample metadata. Samples were obtained from the ongoing ImmuneRACE study (first 160 participants) and from approximately 1,200 subjects provided by 6 global collaborators. What the study reported, not specific to this receptor: The quantity of clinical and demographic metadata differed by source and by participant and was supplied without curation.

In Seattle, one collaborating source enrolled patients while the infection was active and tracked those patients longitudinally over the course of disease. The collaborating institutions used their own protocols to collect whole blood in K2EDTA tubes. For TCRbeta analysis, collaborators shipped samples as frozen whole blood, isolated PBMCs, or DNA extracted from either of those sample types. A note on this clone: Its cognate antigen has yet to be identified. Within one base of it there is no much larger clone, and no base qualities were kept.

TCRbeta CDR3 regions were amplified from genomic DNA by means of the immunoSEQ Assay, a bias-controlled multiplex PCR. Under the source paper's analysis protocol: Nucleated cell counts per sample were estimated from amplification of reference gene primers within the assay. Sequence reads were collapsed and filtered to measure the absolute abundance of every unique TCRbeta CDR3 rearrangement. Productive Simpson clonality was computed per sample as the square root of Simpson's diversity index over productive rearrangements. TCRdb carries this immuneACCESS record with in-frame sequences only. Its versions omit some clonotypes, under half of them owing to an unresolved V gene in the studies checked, with the rest unexplained. V and J calls and clone size are copied from that table; D and trimming were computed from the DNA. Recorded for this sample are 100,000 to 150,000 clones; around 80% of them occurred a single time. The ten largest make up about a sixth of the sample.

Material for sequencing was peripheral blood. This clonotype originated in a man aged 25-40 years with COVID-19, enrolled during active disease.

The CDR3 region has the sequence CATSREYSNQPQHF. The sequenced DNA is TGTGCCACCAGCAGAGAATATAGCAATCAGCCCCAGCATTTT. Rearrangement joined TRBV15 to TRBJ1-5; the D gene remains uncertain. Its CDR3 holds 14 amino acids, cysteine through phenylalanine. The retained sequence is limited to the CDR3, 42 bases, with the frame set at the first base. Looking up the germline V gene (reference sequence) yields CDR1 LNHNV and CDR2 YYDKDF. Relative to germline, V is 0 bases shorter and J is 0 bases shorter, with 3 bases between their ends.